This TCR beta chain emerged from a study of blood T cell repertoires in COVID-19. Study-level background: Samples came from the United States, Italy and Spain, spanning acute and convalescent COVID-19. T cells, B-cell-depleted T cells, or PBMCs supplied cDNA or gDNA.

Trimming stripped 4 bases from V and 4 bases from J, with 14 bases between. The germline V gene has CDR1 SNHLY and CDR2 FYNNEI. The CDR3 is 15 residues long. In the original workflow: Amplified reference gene primers provided the basis for estimating nucleated cell counts. Here immunoSEQ multiplex PCR was the method, and the copy in TCRdb shows in-frame clones only, minus some. The DNA was the basis for D and trimming; V, J and clone size are from that table. The sample carries about 120,000 clones, 80% to 90% recorded once. The chain joins TRBV2 to TRBJ2-1; TRBD1 is a possible D gene (6 bases). The TCR comes from an elderly man with active or convalescent COVID-19. The sequenced material came from peripheral blood. CDR3 loop: CASSVEGQAYNEQFF. The CDR3 nucleotides are TGTGCCAGCAGTGTAGAGGGACAAGCATACAATGAGCAGTTCTTC.